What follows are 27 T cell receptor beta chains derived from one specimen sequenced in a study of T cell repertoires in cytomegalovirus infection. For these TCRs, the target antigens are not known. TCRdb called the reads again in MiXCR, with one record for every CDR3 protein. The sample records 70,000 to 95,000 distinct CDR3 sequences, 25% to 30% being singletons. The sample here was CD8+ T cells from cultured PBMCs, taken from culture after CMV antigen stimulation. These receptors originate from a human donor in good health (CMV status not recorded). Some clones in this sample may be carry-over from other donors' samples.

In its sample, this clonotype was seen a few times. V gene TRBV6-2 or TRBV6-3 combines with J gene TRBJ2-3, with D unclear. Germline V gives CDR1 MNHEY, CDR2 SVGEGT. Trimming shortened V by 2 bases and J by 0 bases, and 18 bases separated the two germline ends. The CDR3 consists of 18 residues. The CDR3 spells CASSYGPARPASTDTQYF. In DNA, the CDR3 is TGTGCCAGCAGTTACGGGCCCGCGAGGCCGGCTAGCACAGATACGCAGTATTTT.

The CDR3 protein is CASSFDRGYTEAFF. The CDR3 region has the DNA TGTGCCAGCAGTTTCGACAGGGGGTATACTGAAGCTTTCTTT. The chain joins TRBV27 to TRBJ1-1, with 9 bases that match TRBD1. The CDR3 is made up of 14 amino acids. V shed 3 bases, J shed 5 bases, and the junction held 4 bases outside the gene matches. Germline V gives CDR1 MNHEY, CDR2 SMNVEV (reference sequence).

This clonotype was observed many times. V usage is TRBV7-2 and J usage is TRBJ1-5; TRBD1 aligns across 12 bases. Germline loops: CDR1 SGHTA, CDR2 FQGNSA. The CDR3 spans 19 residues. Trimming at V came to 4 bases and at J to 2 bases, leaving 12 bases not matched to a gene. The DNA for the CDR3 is TGTGCCAGCAGCTACCTTGAGGGGACAGGGGGCTTAGGCAATCAGCCCCAGCATTTT. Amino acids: CASSYLEGTGGLGNQPQHF.

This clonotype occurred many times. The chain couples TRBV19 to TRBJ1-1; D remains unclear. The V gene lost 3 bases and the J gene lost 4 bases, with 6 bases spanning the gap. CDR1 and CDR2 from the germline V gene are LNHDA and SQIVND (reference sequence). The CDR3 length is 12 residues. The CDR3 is CASSIWGTEAFF. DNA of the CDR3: TGTGCCAGTAGTATTTGGGGCACTGAAGCTTTCTTT.

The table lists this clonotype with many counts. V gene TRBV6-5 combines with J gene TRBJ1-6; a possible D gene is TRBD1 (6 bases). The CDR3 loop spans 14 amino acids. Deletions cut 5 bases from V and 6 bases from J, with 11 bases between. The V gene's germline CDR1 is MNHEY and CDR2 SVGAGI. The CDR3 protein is CASSRRQVNSPLHF. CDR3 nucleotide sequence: TGTGCCAGCAGTCGTAGACAGGTTAATTCACCCCTCCACTTT.

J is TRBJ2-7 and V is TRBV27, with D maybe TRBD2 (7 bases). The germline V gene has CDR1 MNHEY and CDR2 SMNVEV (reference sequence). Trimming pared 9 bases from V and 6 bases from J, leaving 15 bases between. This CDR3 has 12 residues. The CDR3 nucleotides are TGTGCCAGTAAGGACGGGGGGCGCGAGCAGTACTTC. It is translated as CASKDGGREQYF.

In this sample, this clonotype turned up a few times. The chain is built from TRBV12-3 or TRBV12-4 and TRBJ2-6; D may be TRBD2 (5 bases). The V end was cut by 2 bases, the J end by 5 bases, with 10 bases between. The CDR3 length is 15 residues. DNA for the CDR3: TGTGCCAGCAGTTTACGAGGGATCTGGGCCAACGTCCTGACTTTC. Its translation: CASSLRGIWANVLTF.

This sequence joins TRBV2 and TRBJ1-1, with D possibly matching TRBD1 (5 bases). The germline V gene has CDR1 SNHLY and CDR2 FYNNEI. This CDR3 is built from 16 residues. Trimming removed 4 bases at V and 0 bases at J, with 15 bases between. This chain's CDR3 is CASSAPRDGVNTEAFF. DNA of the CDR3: TGTGCCAGCAGTGCCCCCCGGGACGGAGTGAACACTGAAGCTTTCTTT.

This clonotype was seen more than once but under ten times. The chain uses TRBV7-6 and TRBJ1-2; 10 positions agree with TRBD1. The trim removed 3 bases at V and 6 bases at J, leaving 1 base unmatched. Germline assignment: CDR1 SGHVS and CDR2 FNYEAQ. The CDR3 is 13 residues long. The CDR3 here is CASSLTGGDGYTF. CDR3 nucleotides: TGTGCCAGCAGCTTGACAGGGGGCGATGGCTACACCTTC.

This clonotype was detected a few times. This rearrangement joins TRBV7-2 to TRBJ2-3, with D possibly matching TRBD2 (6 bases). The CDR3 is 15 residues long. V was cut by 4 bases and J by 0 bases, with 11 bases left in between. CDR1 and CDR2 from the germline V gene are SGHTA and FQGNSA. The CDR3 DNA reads TGTGCCAGCAGCTCCATCCGGGGGAGCACAGATACGCAGTATTTT. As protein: CASSSIRGSTDTQYF. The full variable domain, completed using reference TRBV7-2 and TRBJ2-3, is GAGVSQSPSNKVTEKGKDVELRCDPISGHTALYWYRQSLGQGLEFLIYFQGNSAPDKSGLPSDRFSAERTGGSVSTLTIQRTQQEDSAVYLCASSSIRGSTDTQYFGPGTRLTVL.

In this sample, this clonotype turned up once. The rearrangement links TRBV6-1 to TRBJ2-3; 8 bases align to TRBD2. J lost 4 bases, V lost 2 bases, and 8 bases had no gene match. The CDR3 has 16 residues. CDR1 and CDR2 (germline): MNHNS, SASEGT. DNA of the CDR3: TGTGCCAGCAGTGAACGGGTAGCGGGGAAGGCAGATACGCAGTATTTT. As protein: CASSERVAGKADTQYF.

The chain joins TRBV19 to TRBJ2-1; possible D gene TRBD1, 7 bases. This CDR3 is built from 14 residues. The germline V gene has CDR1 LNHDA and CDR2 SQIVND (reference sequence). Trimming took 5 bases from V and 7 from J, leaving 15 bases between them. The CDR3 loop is CASSPGAGGNEQFF. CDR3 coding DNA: TGTGCCAGTAGTCCCGGGGCAGGGGGGAATGAGCAGTTCTTC. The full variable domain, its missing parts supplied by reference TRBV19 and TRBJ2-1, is DGGITQSPKYLFRKEGQNVTLSCEQNLNHDAMYWYRQDPGQGLRLIYYSQIVNDFQKGDIAEGYSVSREKKESFPLTVTSAQKNPTAFYLCASSPGAGGNEQFFGPGTRLTVL.

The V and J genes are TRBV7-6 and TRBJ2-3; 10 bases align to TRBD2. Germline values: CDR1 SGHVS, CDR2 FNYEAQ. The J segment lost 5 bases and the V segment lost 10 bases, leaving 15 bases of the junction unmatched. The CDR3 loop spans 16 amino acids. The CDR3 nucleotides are TGTGCCATCCTGTCGGGGGAGCGGGGGGGCCAAGATACGCAGTATTTT. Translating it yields CAILSGERGGQDTQYF.

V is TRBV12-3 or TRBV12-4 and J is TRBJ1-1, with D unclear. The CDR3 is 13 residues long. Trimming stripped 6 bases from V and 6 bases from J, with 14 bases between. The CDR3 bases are TGTGCCAGCAGAAACGACTTAGCAGCTGAAGCTTTCTTT. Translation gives CASRNDLAAEAFF.

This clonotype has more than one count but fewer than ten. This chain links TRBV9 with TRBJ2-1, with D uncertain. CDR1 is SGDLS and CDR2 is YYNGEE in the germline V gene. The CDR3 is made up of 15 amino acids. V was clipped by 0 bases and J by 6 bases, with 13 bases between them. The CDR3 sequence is CASSVDLIGSNEQFF. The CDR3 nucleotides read TGTGCCAGCAGCGTAGATCTAATCGGGTCCAATGAGCAGTTCTTC. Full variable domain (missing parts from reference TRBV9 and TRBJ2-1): DSGVTQTPKHLITATGQRVTLRCSPRSGDLSVYWYQQSLDQGLQFLIQYYNGEERAKGNILERFSAQQFPDLHSELNLSSLELGDSALYFCASSVDLIGSNEQFFGPGTRLTVL.

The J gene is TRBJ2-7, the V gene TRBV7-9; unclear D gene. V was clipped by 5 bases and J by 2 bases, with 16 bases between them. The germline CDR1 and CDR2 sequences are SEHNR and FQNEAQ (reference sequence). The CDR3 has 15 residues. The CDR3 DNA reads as TGTGCCAGCAGCCCTCTGCAGGACCCCCCCTACGAGCAGTACTTC. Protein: CASSPLQDPPYEQYF.

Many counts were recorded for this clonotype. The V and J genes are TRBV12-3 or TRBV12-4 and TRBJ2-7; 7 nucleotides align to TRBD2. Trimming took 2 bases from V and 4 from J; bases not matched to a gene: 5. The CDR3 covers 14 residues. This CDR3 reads CASSLMGEGYEQYF. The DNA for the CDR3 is TGTGCCAGCAGTTTAATGGGGGAGGGATACGAGCAGTACTTC.

The CDR3 reads CASTPGQGSYNEQFF. The CDR3 DNA reads as TGTGCCAGCACCCCCGGACAAGGCTCCTACAATGAGCAGTTCTTC. This chain uses TRBV28 with TRBJ2-1; D possibly corresponds to TRBD1 (5 bases). This CDR3 contains 15 residues. Germline values: CDR1 MDHEN, CDR2 SYDVKM. The V end was cut by 7 bases, the J end by 0 bases, with 13 bases between.

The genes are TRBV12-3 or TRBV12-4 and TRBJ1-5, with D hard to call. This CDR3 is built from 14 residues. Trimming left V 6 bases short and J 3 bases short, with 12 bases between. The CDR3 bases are TGTGCCAGCAGCCTTGGACGGCACAATCAGCCCCAGCATTTT. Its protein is CASSLGRHNQPQHF.

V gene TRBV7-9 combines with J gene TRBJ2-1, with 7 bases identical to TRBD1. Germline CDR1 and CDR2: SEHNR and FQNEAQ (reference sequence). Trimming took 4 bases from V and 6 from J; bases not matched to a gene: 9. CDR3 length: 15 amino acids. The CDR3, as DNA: TGTGCCAGCAGCTCCCACCCGGGACAGTCCAATGAGCAGTTCTTC. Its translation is CASSSHPGQSNEQFF. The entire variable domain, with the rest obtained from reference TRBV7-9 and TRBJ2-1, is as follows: DTGVSQNPRHKITKRGQNVTFRCDPISEHNRLYWYRQTLGQGPEFLTYFQNEAQLEKSRLLSDRFSAERPKGSFSTLEIQRTEQGDSAMYLCASSSHPGQSNEQFFGPGTRLTVL.

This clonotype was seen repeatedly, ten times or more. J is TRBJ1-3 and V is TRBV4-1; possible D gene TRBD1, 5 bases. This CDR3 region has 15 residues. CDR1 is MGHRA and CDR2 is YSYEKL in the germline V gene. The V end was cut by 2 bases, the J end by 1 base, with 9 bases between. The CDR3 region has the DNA TGCGCCAGCAGCCAACAGGGACCTTCTGGAAACACCATATATTTT. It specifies CASSQQGPSGNTIYF.

The CDR3 reads CASSFRPGQGLNEQFF. In DNA, the CDR3 is TGTGCCAGCAGCTTTAGGCCGGGACAGGGGCTCAATGAGCAGTTCTTC. The chain links TRBV7-3 to TRBJ2-1; the match to TRBD1 covers 10 bases. The CDR3 has 16 amino acids. Trimming cost V 3 bases and J 6 bases; bases outside gene matches: 8. Germline CDR1 is SGHTA and CDR2 is FQGTGA. Together with reference TRBV7-3 and TRBJ2-1, the CDR3 gives the full variable domain: GAGVSQTPSNKVTEKGKYVELRCDPISGHTALYWYRQSLGQGPEFLIYFQGTGAADDSGLPNDRFFAVRPEGSVSTLKIQRTERGDSAVYLCASSFRPGQGLNEQFFGPGTRLTVL.

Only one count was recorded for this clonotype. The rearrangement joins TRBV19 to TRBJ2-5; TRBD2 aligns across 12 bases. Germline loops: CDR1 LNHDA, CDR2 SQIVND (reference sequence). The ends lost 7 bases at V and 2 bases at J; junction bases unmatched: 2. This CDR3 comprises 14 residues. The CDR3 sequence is CASTGLAGQETQYF. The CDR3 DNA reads TGTGCCAGTACCGGACTAGCGGGACAAGAGACCCAGTACTTC.

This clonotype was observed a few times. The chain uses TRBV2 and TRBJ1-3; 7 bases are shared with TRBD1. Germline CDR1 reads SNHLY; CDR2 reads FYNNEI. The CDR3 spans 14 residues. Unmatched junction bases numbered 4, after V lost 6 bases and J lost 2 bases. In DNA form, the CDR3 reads TGTGCCAGCAGAGCCGGGACAGCTGGAAACACCATATATTTT. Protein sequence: CASRAGTAGNTIYF.

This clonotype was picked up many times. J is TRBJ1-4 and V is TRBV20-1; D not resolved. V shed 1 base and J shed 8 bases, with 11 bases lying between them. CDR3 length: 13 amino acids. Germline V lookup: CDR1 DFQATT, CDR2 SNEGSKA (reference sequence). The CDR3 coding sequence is TGCAGTGCTAGAGTCCCTTTAAGGGAAAAACTGTTTTTT. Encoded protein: CSARVPLREKLFF.

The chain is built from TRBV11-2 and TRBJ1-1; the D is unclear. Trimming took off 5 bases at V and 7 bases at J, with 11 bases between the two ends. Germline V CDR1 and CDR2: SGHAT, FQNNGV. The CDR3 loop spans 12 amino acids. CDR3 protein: CASSHGLNEAFF. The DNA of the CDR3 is TGTGCCAGCAGCCATGGACTGAATGAAGCTTTCTTT.

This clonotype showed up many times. For the CDR3, the DNA is TGTGCCAGCAGCCCCCGACTAGCGACCGCCAAAAACATTCAGTACTTC. Protein sequence: CASSPRLATAKNIQYF. The chain couples TRBV7-9 to TRBJ2-4; 8 bases match TRBD2. Germline values: CDR1 SEHNR, CDR2 FQNEAQ (reference sequence). Trimming cost V 5 bases and J 1 base; bases outside gene matches: 7. CDR3 length: 16 amino acids.